This T cell receptor beta chain was sequenced during a study of early T cells in non-severe SARS-CoV-2 infection (dated by TCRdb to the early 2020s). Looking at the study overall: Because TCR sequencing was done on bulk RNA from unsorted whole blood, the alpha and beta chains could not be paired.

Trimming takes 4 bases from V and 10 bases from J, and the germline ends sit 19 bases apart. Via the germline V gene (reference sequence), CDR1 is LGHDT and CDR2 YNNKEL. The CDR3 numbers 14 residues from cysteine through phenylalanine. Just CDR3 DNA is preserved here, 42 bases in frame from base 1. The study was a case-control design nested within a healthcare worker cohort in London, UK, with weekly nasopharyngeal swab PCR tests and blood sampling. Healthcare workers were enrolled in the week of the UK lockdown, from 23 to 31 March 2020, and were followed every week for up to roughly 16 weeks. Library preparation used 5' RACE. Sequencing instrument: NextSeq 500. In the TCR library protocol, unique molecular identifiers were attached to individual cDNA molecules to correct for PCR bias and sequencing error. Both TCR alpha and beta chains were sequenced, and tight co-correlation was observed between alpha and beta sequence abundances in each sample. The original methods were these. Decombinator V4 was used to perform V gene, J gene and CDR3 annotation of TCR sequences. TCRs were defined as expanded if a significant change between any two time points was detected under a Poisson model with p below 0.0001. TCR abundances were normalised to the total number of TCRs sequenced per sample and were expressed as counts per million. TRAV1-2 paired with TRAJ12, TRAJ20 or TRAJ33 defined MAIT TCRs, while TRAV10 paired with TRAJ18 defined iNKT TCRs. VDJdb, accessed 1 November 2021, was searched for CMV, EBV and SARS-CoV-2 annotated TCRs, with TCRs annotated for multiple antigens excluded. The public reads were reanalyzed by TCRdb: fastp trimming at Q25, MiXCR alignment, in-frame beta chains only. Rows with a matching CDR3 protein are joined into one entry that keeps the most common DNA and genes. The V and J calls reflect TCRdb's pipeline rather than the authors' work. The sample table holds around 60,000 distinct CDR3 sequences, of which roughly 10% were seen once. Around 8.6% of the sample lies in the top ten.

Here is what the overall study found, with its caveats: VDJdb matching was skewed toward anti-spike CD8 responses, so virus-specific expansions were likely underestimated and private and CD4 specificities were missed.

This clonotype was seen ten or more times. Its cognate antigen has yet to be identified. The record has no base qualities; no much larger clone is one base away. This sequence was found in an adult who was a healthcare worker with PCR-confirmed SARS-CoV-2 infection or an uninfected control (not recorded which). The chain uses TRBV3-1 and TRBJ1-1; matching of 6 bases hints at TRBD1 as the D gene. Sequences were obtained from whole blood. CDR3 region: CASSLSRTGGVAFF. The nucleotide sequence is TGTGCCAGCAGCCTAAGCCGGACTGGGGGCGTAGCTTTCTTT.